One T cell receptor beta chain is described in this entry. The data are from a study of blood T cell repertoires in COVID-19. The V and J ends lost 1 base and 5 bases respectively, with 12 bases between them. The V gene's germline CDR1 is SGDLS and CDR2 YYNGEE. The CDR3 spans 14 residues. Sequencing used immunoSEQ multiplex PCR; TCRdb keeps in-frame clones, though not all of them. Of about 64,000 clones detected, around 66% appear once; the ten largest clones hold about half. This TCR derives from an older woman who had been exposed to COVID-19. J is TRBJ1-1 and V is TRBV9; TRBD1 is a possible D gene (6 bases). Sequencing input: PBMCs or T cells enriched from blood (not recorded which). The CDR3 sequence is CASSVRSRGTEAFF. CDR3 bases: TGTGCCAGCAGCGTAAGAAGTAGGGGGACTGAAGCTTTCTTT.